The 5 T cell receptor beta chains below come from one sample, sequenced in a study of blood T cell repertoires in COVID-19 (dated by TCRdb to about 2020). Library preparation was by the immunoSEQ multiplex PCR assay. The table was pulled from immuneACCESS by TCRdb, which kept in-frame rearrangements only. Such tables lose some clones; where checked, under half of the loss comes from unresolved V genes, and the rest has no known cause. Recorded for this sample are roughly 100,000 clones; 85% to 90% of them occurred a single time. Roughly 14% of the sample is held by the ten biggest clonotypes. The sequenced sample was peripheral blood. The source is a man aged 45 to 65 with acute or convalescent COVID-19.

This clone was picked up a small number of times. The chain links TRBV2 to TRBJ2-3; D possibly corresponds to TRBD2 (9 bases). The V end was cut by 11 bases, the J end by 4 bases, with 28 bases between. The CDR3 runs 17 residues. Germline V gene sequence: CDR1 SNHLY, CDR2 FYNNEI. The CDR3 sequence is CAPGGRRQAGGPDTQYF. CDR3 nucleotides: TGTGCCCCAGGGGGCCGTCGTCAGGCGGGAGGGCCAGATACGCAGTATTTT.

This clone was seen only once. The chain joins TRBV21-1 to TRBJ2-3; the table calls TRBD1, which could not be checked here. TRBV21-1 is a pseudogene locus. CDR3 length: 17 amino acids. The CDR3 DNA is TGTGCCAGCAGCACGCCTCGGACAGGGAGATTCACAGATACGCAGTATTTT. It encodes CASSTPRTGRFTDTQYF.

The chain has TRBV5-1 and TRBJ2-6; TRBD1 might be the D (5 bases). The CDR3 contains 15 residues. V shed 4 bases and J shed 0 bases, with 8 bases lying between them. Germline V gene sequence: CDR1 SGHRS, CDR2 YFSETQ. The CDR3, as DNA: TGCGCCAGCAGCCCGACAGCCTCTGGGGCCAACGTCCTGACTTTC. This gives the protein CASSPTASGANVLTF.

This clone was counted only a few times. V is TRBV9 and J is TRBJ2-3, with 13 bases lining up with TRBD2. The CDR3 is 15 amino acids. CDR1 and CDR2 (germline): SGDLS, YYNGEE. V shed 4 bases and J 6 bases; nucleotides not matched to a gene: 5. The CDR3 DNA sequence: TGTGCCAGCAGCTTGGGACTAGCGGGGAGGGATACGCAGTATTTT. Protein product: CASSLGLAGRDTQYF. Combining the CDR3 with reference TRBV9 and TRBJ2-3 gives the whole variable domain DSGVTQTPKHLITATGQRVTLRCSPRSGDLSVYWYQQSLDQGLQFLIQYYNGEERAKGNILERFSAQQFPDLHSELNLSSLELGDSALYFCASSLGLAGRDTQYFGPGTRLTVL.

This clone was seen only once. The rearrangement uses TRBV7-2 and TRBJ1-5; D may be TRBD1 (5 bases). This CDR3 spans 14 amino acids. V shed 2 bases and J shed 2 bases, with 7 bases lying between them. Germline V gives CDR1 SGHTA, CDR2 FQGNSA. CDR3 protein: CASSLRGGNQPQHF. DNA for the CDR3: TGTGCCAGCAGCTTACGGGGGGGCAATCAGCCCCAGCATTTT.